The clone carrying this T cell receptor beta chain was recorded a few times. The antigen is unknown. Constant-segment-primed 5'RACE gave TCR alpha and TCR beta cDNA libraries with sample barcodes and UMIs. In TCRdb, the 5' RACE reads were re-called with MiXCR into one record per CDR3 protein. Among 450,000 to 700,000 distinct CDR3 sequences, around 17% were seen once, and the ten largest hold 12%. This specimen comes from a study of T-cell memory formation after mild COVID-19. Turning to the study itself: Clusters of TCRs were largely donor specific.

V trimming: 4 bases; J trimming: 2 bases; junction bases outside the gene matches: 6. This CDR3 is 15 amino acids long. The germline gives CDR1 SGHAT, CDR2 FQNNGV. Broader study findings: CD4/CD8 balance characterized clones contracting day 15 to 85, and CD4+ skew characterized later expanders.

The sample consisted of PBMCs or a T cell subset sorted from them (not recorded which). The sequence was obtained from an adult woman who had mild COVID-19 (a few samples of this study predate the infection). Cell type and time point are not known. This chain links TRBV11-2 with TRBJ2-7, with 9 bases lining up with TRBD2. The CDR3 DNA reads TGTGCCAGCAGCTCGTCAAGACTAGCGGCCTACGAGCAGTACTTC. It encodes CASSSSRLAAYEQYF.